This T cell receptor beta chain comes out of a study of blood T cells in healthy people across ages (dated by TCRdb to between 2014 and 2017). Context from the whole study: In model experiments, template switching captured roughly one uniquely barcoded TCR beta cDNA molecule for every two T cells. To avoid experimental bias, donors of different ages were spread randomly across the sequencing lanes. Using the same blood draw, the study looked at two additional independent replicas of 1 million unique cDNA reads for two donors, one aged 18 to 30 and the other aged 80 or older. Using deep sequencing normalized with unique cDNA molecular identifiers, the study measured how TCR beta repertoire diversity changes with age. Donors were grouped into four age groups: young (average roughly 15 years), middle-aged (approximately 41), aged (62) and long-lived (approximately 81). Beyond this particular receptor, the publication reports: Total diversity estimates from one million sequenced T cells were considered lower bounds and underestimates. Donor CMV infection status was unknown, potentially confounding age-related changes in expanded clonotypes. Observed TCR beta diversity per million T cells fell roughly linearly with age, and a significant reduction was already apparent by age around 36. Because profiling used bulk unsorted PBMCs, naive and antigen-experienced compartments could not be compared conclusively. Observed TCR beta diversity correlated strongly with the percentage of naive T cells measured by flow cytometry. Compared with the aged group, the long-lived group had more naive CD4+ T cells, fewer expanded clones and increased TCR diversity, suggesting age selection.

Libraries were constructed by 5' RACE. The sequencer listed for this sample is Illumina HiSeq 2500. A second roughly 7 to 11 cycle PCR used a sample-barcoded 5' primer and a J-beta primer mix. Each TCR beta cDNA molecule received a unique molecular identifier from a template-switch 5' adaptor carrying 12 random nucleotides. At least 2.5 million CDR3-containing paired-end reads were obtained from each sample. All of the RNA was converted into first-strand cDNA using the Mint cDNA synthesis kit, with a TRBC-specific oligonucleotide serving as the primer. All cDNA was treated with uracil-DNA glycosylase and then went through a first 18-cycle PCR with the universal primers M1SS and BC2_uni_R. The authors processed their data as follows. For normalization, 1 million high-quality reads were randomly selected from each sample, with every read carrying a distinct molecular identifier. Reads sharing molecular identifiers were discarded rather than binned into consensus sequences. MiTCR, run with a Q25 quality threshold and the strictest error-elimination algorithm, handled CDR3 identification, clonotype clustering and error correction. Lower-bound total TCR beta diversity was estimated with a nonparametric unseen species model using Euler transformation. Using fastp at Q25 and MiXCR, TCRdb reprocessed the public reads and kept productive beta chains. A single entry per CDR3 protein holds the most common genes and DNA from its merged rows. TCRdb's processing, not the authors' own work, is the source of the V and J calls. The sample table holds more than 1.4 million distinct CDR3 sequences, of which about 43% were seen once. The ten largest clones add up to 7.9% of the sample.

Donors were 39 systemically healthy Caucasian individuals from Russia aged 6 to 90 years. Each donor gave around 9.5 milliliters of peripheral blood, collected into EDTA-treated Vacutainer tubes. PBMCs were isolated by Ficoll-Paque density-gradient centrifugation, with at least 7 million obtained per sample. Trizol reagent was used to extract total RNA from PBMCs, with at least 5.5 micrograms per sample. For every donor, an aliquot of PBMCs went through flow cytometry to measure the percentages of naive CD45RAhigh/CD27high T cells. Turning to this clonotype: What antigen it recognizes has not been identified. No quality values exist for individual bases; no much larger clone is one base distant.

The sequence was obtained from a woman aged 18-29 years in good health. Sequences were obtained from blood.

The CDR3 reads CASSNRDDGIQYF. The DNA reads as follows: TGCGCCAGCAGTAACCGGGACGACGGTATTCAGTACTTC. The V gene is TRBV5-1 and the J gene is TRBJ2-4; the D gene is possibly TRBD1 or TRBD2, each agreeing over 5 bases. From cysteine to phenylalanine, the CDR3 is 13 amino acids long. Kept here is only the CDR3 DNA, which spans 39 bases and is read in frame from base 1. From a lookup of the germline V gene, CDR1 and CDR2 are SGHRS and YFSETQ. V loses 5 bases, J loses 10 bases, and the germline ends lie 16 bases apart.